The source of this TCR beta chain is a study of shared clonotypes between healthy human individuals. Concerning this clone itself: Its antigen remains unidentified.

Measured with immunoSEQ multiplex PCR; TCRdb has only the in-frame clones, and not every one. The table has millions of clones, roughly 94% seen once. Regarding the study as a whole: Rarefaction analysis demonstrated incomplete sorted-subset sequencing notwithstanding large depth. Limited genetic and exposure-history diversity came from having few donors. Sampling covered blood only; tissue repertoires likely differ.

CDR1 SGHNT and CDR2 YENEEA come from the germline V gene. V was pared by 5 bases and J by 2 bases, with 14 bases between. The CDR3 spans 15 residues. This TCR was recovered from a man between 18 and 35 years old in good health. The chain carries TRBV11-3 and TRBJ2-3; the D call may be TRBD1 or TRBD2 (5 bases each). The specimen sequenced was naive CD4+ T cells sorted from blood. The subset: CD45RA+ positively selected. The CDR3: CASSAGTGNTDTQYF. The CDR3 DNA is TGTGCCAGCAGCGCCGGGACGGGAAACACAGATACGCAGTATTTT.